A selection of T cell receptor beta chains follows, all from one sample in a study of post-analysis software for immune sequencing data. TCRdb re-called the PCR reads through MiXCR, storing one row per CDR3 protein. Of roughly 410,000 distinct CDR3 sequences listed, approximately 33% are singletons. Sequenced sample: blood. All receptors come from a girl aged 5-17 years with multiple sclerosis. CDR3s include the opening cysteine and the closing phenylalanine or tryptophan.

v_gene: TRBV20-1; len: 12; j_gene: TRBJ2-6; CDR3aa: CSAYSGANVLTF
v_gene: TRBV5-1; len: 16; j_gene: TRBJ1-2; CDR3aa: CASSLEAGGLGYGYTF
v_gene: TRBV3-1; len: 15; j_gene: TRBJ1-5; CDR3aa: CASSQGQGAGQPQHF
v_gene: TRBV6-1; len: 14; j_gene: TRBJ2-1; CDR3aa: CASSEAQGTNEQFF
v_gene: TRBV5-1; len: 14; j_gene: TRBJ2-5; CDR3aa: CASSGGQRLETQYF
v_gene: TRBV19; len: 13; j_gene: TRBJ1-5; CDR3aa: CASSLFGNQPQHF
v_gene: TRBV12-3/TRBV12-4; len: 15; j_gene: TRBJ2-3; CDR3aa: CASGDNKRGTDTQYF
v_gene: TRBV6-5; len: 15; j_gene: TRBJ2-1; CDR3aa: CASSPDRFPYNEQFF
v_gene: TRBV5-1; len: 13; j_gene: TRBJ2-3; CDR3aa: CASSLVGEDTQYF
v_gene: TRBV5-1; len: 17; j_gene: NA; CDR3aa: CASSGGPGQGLIETQYF
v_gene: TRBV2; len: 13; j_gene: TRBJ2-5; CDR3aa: CASRSGVKETQYF
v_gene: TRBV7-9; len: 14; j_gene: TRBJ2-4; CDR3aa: CASSPRESKNIQYF